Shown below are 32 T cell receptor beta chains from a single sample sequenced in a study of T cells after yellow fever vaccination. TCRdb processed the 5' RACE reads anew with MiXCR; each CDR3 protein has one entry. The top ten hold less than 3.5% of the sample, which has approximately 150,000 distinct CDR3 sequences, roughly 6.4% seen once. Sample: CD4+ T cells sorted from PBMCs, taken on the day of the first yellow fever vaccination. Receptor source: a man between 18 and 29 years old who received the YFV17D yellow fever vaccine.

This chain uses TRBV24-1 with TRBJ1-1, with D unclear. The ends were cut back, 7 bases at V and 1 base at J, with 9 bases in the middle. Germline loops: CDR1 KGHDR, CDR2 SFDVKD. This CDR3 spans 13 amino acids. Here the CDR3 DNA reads TGTGCCACCAGCGAAGCGGGGAACACTGAAGCTTTCTTT. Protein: CATSEAGNTEAFF.

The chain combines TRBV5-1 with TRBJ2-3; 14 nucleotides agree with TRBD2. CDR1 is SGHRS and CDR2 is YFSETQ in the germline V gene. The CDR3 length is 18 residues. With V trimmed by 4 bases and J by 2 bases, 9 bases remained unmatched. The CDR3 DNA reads TGCGCCAGCAGCCTTGGACTAGCGGGGGGCCCCGACACAGATACGCAGTATTTT. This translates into CASSLGLAGGPDTDTQYF.

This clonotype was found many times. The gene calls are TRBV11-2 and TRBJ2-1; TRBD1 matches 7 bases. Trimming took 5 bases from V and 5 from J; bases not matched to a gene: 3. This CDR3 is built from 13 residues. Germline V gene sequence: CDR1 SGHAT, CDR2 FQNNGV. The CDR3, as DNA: TGTGCCAGCAGCCGCGGACAGGACAATGAGCAGTTCTTC. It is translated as CASSRGQDNEQFF.

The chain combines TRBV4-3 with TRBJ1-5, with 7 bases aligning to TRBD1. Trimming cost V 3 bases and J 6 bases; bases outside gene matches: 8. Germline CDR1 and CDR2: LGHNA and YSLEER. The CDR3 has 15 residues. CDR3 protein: CASSQWGRQGQPQHF. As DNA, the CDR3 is TGCGCCAGCAGCCAGTGGGGGAGACAGGGTCAGCCCCAGCATTTT.

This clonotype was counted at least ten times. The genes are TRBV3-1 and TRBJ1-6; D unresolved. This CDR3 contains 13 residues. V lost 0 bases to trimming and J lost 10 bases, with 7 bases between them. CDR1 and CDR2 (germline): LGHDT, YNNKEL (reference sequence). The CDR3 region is CASSQEAVSPLHF. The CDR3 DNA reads TGTGCCAGCAGCCAAGAGGCGGTATCACCCCTCCACTTT.

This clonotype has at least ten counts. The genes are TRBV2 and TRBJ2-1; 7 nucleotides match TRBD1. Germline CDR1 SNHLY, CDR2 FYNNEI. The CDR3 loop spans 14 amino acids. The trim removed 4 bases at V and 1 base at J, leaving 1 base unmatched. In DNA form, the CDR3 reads TGTGCCAGCAGTGCCAGGGGGTCCTACAATGAGCAGTTCTTC. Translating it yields CASSARGSYNEQFF.

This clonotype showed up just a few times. The DNA for the CDR3 is TGTGCCAGCAGCGTACAGGGTTCGAACACCGGGGAGCTGTTTTTT. Translation: CASSVQGSNTGELFF. The chain combines TRBV7-2 with TRBJ2-2, with TRBD1 as a possible D gene (6 bases). Trimming pared 5 bases from V and 0 bases from J, leaving 10 bases between. CDR1 and CDR2 from the germline V gene are SGHTA and FQGNSA. The CDR3 is 15 residues long.

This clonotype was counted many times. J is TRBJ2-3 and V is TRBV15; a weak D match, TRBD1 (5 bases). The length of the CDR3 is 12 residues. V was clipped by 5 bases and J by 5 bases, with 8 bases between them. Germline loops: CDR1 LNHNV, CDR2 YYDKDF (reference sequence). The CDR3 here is CATSVQGDTQYF. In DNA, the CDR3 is TGTGCCACCAGCGTCCAGGGAGATACGCAGTATTTT.

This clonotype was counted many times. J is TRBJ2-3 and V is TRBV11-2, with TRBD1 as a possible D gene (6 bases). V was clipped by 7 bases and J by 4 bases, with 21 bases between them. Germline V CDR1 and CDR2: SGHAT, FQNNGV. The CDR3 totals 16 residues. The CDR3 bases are TGTGCCAGCAACATCGCCCAGGGGTTTAGTGCAGATACGCAGTATTTT. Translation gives CASNIAQGFSADTQYF.

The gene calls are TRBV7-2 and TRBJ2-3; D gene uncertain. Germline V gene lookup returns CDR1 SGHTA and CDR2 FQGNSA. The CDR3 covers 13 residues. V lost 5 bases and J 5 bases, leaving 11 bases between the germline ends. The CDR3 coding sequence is TGTGCCAGCAGCCTCCCAGTGGAAGATACGCAGTATTTT. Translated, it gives CASSLPVEDTQYF.

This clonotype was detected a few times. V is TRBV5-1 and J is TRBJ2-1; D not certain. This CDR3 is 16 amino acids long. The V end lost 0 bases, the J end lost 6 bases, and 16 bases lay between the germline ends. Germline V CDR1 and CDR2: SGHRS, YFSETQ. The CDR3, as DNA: TGCGCCAGCAGCTTGGTAGTCATAATTGGTGGCAATGAGCAGTTCTTC. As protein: CASSLVVIIGGNEQFF.

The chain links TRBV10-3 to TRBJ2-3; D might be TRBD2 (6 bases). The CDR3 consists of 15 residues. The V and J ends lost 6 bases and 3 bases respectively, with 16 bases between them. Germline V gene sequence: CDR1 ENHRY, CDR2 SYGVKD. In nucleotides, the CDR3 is TGTGCCATCAGCGTTAGCGGACGGCGGACAGATACGCAGTATTTT. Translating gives CAISVSGRRTDTQYF.

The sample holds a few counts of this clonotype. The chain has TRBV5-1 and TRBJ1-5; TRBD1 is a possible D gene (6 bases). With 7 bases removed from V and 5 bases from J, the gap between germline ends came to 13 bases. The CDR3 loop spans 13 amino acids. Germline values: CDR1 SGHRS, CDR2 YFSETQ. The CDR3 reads CASRSEGDQPQHF. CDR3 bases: TGCGCCAGCCGCTCGGAGGGGGATCAGCCCCAGCATTTT.

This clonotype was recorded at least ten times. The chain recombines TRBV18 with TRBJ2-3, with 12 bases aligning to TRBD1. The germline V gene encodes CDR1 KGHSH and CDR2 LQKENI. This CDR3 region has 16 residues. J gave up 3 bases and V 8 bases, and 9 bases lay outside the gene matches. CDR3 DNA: TGTGCCAGCCTCCTACCGGGACAGGGGGCAACAGATACGCAGTATTTT. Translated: CASLLPGQGATDTQYF.

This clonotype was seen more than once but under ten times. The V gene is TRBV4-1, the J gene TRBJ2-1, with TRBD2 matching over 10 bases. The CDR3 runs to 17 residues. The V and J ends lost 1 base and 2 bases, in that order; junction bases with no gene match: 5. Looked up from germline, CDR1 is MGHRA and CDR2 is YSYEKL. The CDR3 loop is CASSQGLAGVAYNEQFF. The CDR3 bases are TGCGCCAGCAGCCAAGGGCTAGCGGGGGTCGCCTACAATGAGCAGTTCTTC.

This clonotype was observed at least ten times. The CDR3 nucleotides are TGTGCCATCAGTGGGGCAGGCCCCGGCTACACCTTC. This sequence encodes CAISGAGPGYTF. J is TRBJ1-2 and V is TRBV10-3; D not resolved. This CDR3 contains 12 residues. Germline V gene lookup returns CDR1 ENHRY and CDR2 SYGVKD. Trimming stripped 4 bases from V and 8 bases from J, with 11 bases between.

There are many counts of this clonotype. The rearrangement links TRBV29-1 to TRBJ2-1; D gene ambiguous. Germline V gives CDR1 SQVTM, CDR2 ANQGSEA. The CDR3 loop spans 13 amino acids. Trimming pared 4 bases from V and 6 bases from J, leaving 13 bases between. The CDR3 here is CSVGSTVFNEQFF. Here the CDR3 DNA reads TGCAGCGTTGGAAGTACGGTCTTCAATGAGCAGTTCTTC.

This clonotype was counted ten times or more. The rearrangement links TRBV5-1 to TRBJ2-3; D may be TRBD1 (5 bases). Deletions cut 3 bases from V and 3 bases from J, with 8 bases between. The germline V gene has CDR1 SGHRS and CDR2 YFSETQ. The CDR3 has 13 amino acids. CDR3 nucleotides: TGCGCCAGCAGCTGGGGCACTACAGATACGCAGTATTTT. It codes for CASSWGTTDTQYF.

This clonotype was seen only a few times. The CDR3 DNA sequence: TGTGCCAGCAGCCTACTCTACGAGCAGTACTTC. Translating it yields CASSLLYEQYF. This chain links TRBV7-2 with TRBJ2-7; D not resolved. The CDR3 runs 11 residues. Germline lookup yields CDR1 SGHTA and CDR2 FQGNSA. V lost 5 bases and J lost 3, with 5 bases in between.

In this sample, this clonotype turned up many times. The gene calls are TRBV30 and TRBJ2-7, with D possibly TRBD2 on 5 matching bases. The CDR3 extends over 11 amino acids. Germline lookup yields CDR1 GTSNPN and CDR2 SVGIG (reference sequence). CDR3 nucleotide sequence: TGTGCGAGGGCTGATACCTACGAGCAGTACTTC. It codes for CARADTYEQYF.

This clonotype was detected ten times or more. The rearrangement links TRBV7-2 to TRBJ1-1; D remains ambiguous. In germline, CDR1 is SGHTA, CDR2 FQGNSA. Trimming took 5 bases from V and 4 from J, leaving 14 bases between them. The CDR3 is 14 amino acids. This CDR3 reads CASSPMGGATEAFF. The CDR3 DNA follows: TGTGCCAGCAGCCCCATGGGCGGAGCCACTGAAGCTTTCTTT.

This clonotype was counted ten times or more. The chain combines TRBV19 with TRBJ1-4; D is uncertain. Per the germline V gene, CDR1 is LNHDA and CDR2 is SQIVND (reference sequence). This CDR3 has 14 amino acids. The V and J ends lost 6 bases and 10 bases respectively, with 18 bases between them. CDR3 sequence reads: CASRLSDARGKLFF. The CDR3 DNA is TGTGCCAGTAGACTCTCCGATGCGCGAGGAAAACTGTTTTTT.

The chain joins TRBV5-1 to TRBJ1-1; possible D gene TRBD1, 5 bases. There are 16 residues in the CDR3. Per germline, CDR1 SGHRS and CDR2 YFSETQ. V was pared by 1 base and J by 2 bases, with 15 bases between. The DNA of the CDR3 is TGCGCCAGCAGCTTGAGGGGATCCGACAGCAACACTGAAGCTTTCTTT. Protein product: CASSLRGSDSNTEAFF.

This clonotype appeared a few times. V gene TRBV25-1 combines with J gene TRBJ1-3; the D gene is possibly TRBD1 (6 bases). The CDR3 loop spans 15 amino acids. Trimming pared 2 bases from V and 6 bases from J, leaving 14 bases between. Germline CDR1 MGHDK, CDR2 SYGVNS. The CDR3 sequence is CASSEVNREENTIYF. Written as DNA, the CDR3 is TGTGCCAGCAGTGAAGTCAACAGGGAGGAAAACACCATATATTTT.

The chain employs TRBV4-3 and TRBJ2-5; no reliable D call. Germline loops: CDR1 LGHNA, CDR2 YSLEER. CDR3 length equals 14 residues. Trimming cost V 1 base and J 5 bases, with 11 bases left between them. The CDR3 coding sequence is TGCGCCAGCAGCCAAGGTGGAGCTCGCGAGACCCAGTACTTC. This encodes CASSQGGARETQYF.

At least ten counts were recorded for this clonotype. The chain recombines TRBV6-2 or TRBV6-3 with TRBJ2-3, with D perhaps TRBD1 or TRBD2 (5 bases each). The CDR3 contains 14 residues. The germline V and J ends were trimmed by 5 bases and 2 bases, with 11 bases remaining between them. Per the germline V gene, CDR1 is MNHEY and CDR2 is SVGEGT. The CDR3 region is CASSLEGTTDTQYF. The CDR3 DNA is TGTGCCAGCAGTCTGGAAGGGACCACAGATACGCAGTATTTT.

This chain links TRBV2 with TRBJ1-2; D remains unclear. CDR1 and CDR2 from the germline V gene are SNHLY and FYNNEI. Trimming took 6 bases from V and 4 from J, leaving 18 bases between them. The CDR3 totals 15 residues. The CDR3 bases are TGTGCCAGCAGCCCCCTCGCAGGCGCTTTCTATGGCTACACCTTC. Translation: CASSPLAGAFYGYTF. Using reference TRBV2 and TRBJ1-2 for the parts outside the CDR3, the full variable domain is EPEVTQTPSHQVTQMGQEVILRCVPISNHLYFYWYRQILGQKVEFLVSFYNNEISEKSEIFDDQFSVERPDGSNFTLKIRSTKLEDSAMYFCASSPLAGAFYGYTFGSGTRLTVV.

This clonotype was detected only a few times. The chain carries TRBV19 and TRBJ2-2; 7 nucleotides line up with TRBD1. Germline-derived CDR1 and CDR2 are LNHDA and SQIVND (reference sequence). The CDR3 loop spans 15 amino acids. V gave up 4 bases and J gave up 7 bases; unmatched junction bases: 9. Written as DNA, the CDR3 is TGTGCCAGTAGTAGCCCCGAGGGGGCCGGCGGGGAGCTGTTTTTT. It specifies CASSSPEGAGGELFF.

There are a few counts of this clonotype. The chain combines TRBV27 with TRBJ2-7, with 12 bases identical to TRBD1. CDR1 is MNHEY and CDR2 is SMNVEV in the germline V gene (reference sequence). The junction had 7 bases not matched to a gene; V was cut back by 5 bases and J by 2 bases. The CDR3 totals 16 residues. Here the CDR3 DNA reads TGTGCCAGCAGTGCGGGACAGGGGGCCCTCGCCTACGAGCAGTACTTC. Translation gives CASSAGQGALAYEQYF.

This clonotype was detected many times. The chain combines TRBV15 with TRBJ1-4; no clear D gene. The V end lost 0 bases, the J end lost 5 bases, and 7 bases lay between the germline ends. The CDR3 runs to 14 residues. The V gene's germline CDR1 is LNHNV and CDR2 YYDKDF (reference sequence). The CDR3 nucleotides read TGTGCCACCAGCAGAGATGTGGTAAATGAAAAACTGTTTTTT. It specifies CATSRDVVNEKLFF.

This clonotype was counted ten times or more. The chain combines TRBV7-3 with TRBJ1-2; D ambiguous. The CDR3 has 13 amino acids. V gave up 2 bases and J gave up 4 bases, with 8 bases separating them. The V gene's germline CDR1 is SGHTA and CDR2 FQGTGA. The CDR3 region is CASSLEVGYGYTF. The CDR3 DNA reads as TGTGCCAGCAGCTTAGAGGTCGGCTATGGCTACACCTTC.

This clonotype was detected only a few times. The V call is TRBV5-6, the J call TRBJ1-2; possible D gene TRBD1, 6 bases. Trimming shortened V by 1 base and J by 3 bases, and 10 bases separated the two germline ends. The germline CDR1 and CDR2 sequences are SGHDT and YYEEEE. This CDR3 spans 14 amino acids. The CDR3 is CASSLFDRYYGYTF. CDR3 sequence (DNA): TGTGCCAGCAGCTTGTTCGACAGGTACTATGGCTACACCTTC.